These T cell receptor beta chains were read from a single sample in a study of T cells in Graves' hyperthyroidism and ophthalmopathy. TCRdb re-called the multiplex PCR reads with MiXCR, one entry per CDR3 protein. Of hundreds of thousands of distinct CDR3 sequences listed, approximately 15% were seen once; the top ten hold 15% to 20%. Material for sequencing was blood. Receptors originate from a woman aged 18-30 years with Graves' hyperthyroidism. Each CDR3 is given with its conserved first and last residue. D genes are given only for firm matches. Only some rows state a clone size, as once, few, many or a class for expanded clones.

clone size,CDR3 length,V gene,J gene,D gene,CDR3 protein,CDR3 DNA
.,14,TRBV5-1,TRBJ2-3,TRBD2,CASSLAELTDTQYF,TGCGCCAGCAGCCTAGCGGAACTCACAGATACGCAGTATTTT
few,15,TRBV30,TRBJ2-2,TRBD2,CARQEAGAQTGELFF,TGTGCCCGCCAGGAGGCGGGAGCGCAAACCGGGGAGCTGTTTTTT
.,17,TRBV4-1,TRBJ2-5,TRBD2,CASSQEGGLAGSETQYF,TGCGCCAGCAGCCAAGAGGGAGGCCTAGCGGGTTCGGAGACCCAGTACTTC
many,16,TRBV7-2,TRBJ2-7,TRBD2,CASSLGASGLLYEQYF,TGTGCCAGCAGCTTAGGGGCTAGCGGGCTGCTATACGAGCAGTACTTC
few,14,TRBV6-2/TRBV6-3,TRBJ2-7,TRBD2,CASTEGGRAYEQYF,TGTGCCAGCACCGAGGGAGGGCGTGCCTACGAGCAGTACTTC
few,13,TRBV6-1,TRBJ2-1,.,CASSEGFWNEQFF,TGTGCCAGCAGTGAGGGGTTTTGGAATGAGCAGTTCTTC
few,14,TRBV4-1,TRBJ1-1,.,CASSPLKMATEAFF,TGCGCCAGCAGCCCGTTAAAGATGGCCACTGAAGCTTTCTTT
few,14,TRBV19,TRBJ2-5,TRBD1,CASNGQGEGETQYF,TGTGCCAGTAACGGACAGGGAGAGGGGGAGACCCAGTACTTC
.,14,TRBV20-1,TRBJ1-1,TRBD1,CSARTGSMNPEAFF,TGCAGTGCTAGGACAGGGAGCATGAACCCTGAAGCTTTCTTT
many,17,TRBV27,TRBJ1-1,.,CASRRTGTREVDTEAFF,TGTGCCAGCAGGCGTACCGGGACACGGGAAGTCGACACTGAAGCTTTCTTT
.,13,TRBV6-2/TRBV6-3,TRBJ2-5,.,CASSEGLQETQYF,TGTGCCAGCAGTGAGGGCCTCCAAGAGACCCAGTACTTC
.,15,TRBV7-2,TRBJ2-5,TRBD2,CASSPLGGAKETQYF,TGTGCCAGCAGCCCCCTCGGGGGGGCGAAGGAGACCCAGTACTTC
.,16,TRBV5-4,TRBJ2-2,.,CASSLGGSANTGELFF,TGTGCCAGCAGCTTGGGAGGGAGCGCGAACACCGGGGAGCTGTTTTTT
few,15,TRBV10-3,TRBJ2-1,TRBD2,CAISVRGGTYNEQFF,TGTGCCATCAGTGTCCGCGGGGGAACCTACAATGAGCAGTTCTTC
.,13,TRBV7-9,TRBJ2-7,TRBD1,CASSRDRVSEQYF,TGTGCCAGCAGCCGGGACAGAGTAAGCGAGCAGTACTTC
.,15,TRBV12-3/TRBV12-4,TRBJ2-7,TRBD2,CASTLSGRKSYEQYF,TGTGCCAGCACTTTGAGCGGGAGAAAGTCCTACGAGCAGTACTTC
.,16,TRBV18,TRBJ1-6,TRBD1,CASSGTGAIKNSPLHF,TGTGCCAGCTCTGGGACAGGGGCGATTAAAAATTCACCCCTCCACTTT
many,14,TRBV12-3/TRBV12-4,TRBJ1-2,.,CASSSALTFYGYTF,TGTGCCAGCAGTTCGGCACTTACTTTCTATGGCTACACCTTC
few,13,TRBV20-1,TRBJ1-1,.,CSARDEGDSEAFF,TGCAGTGCTAGAGATGAGGGTGACTCTGAAGCTTTCTTT
many,14,TRBV6-1,TRBJ2-7,TRBD1,CASGEDRGSYEQYF,TGTGCCAGCGGGGAGGACAGGGGAAGCTACGAGCAGTACTTC
many,12,TRBV28,TRBJ1-4,.,CASRGFNEKLFF,TGTGCCAGCAGGGGCTTTAATGAAAAACTGTTTTTT
many,14,TRBV12-3/TRBV12-4,TRBJ2-3,.,CASSFDRSTDTQYF,TGTGCCAGCAGTTTCGACAGGAGCACAGATACGCAGTATTTT
.,14,TRBV7-9,TRBJ2-7,.,CASSLDRLTYEQYF,TGTGCCAGCAGCTTAGACAGGTTGACCTACGAGCAGTACTTC
.,16,TRBV27,TRBJ2-6,.,CASSLRKGSGANVLTF,TGTGCCAGCAGTTTACGGAAGGGCTCTGGGGCCAACGTCCTGACTTTC
many,13,TRBV6-2/TRBV6-3,TRBJ1-2,.,CASSSRINYGYTF,TGTGCCAGCAGTTCGCGGATAAACTATGGCTACACCTTC
many,15,TRBV7-9,TRBJ2-1,TRBD1,CASSLGQGMENEQFF,TGTGCCAGCAGCCTGGGACAGGGGATGGAAAATGAGCAGTTCTTC
many,16,TRBV11-2,TRBJ2-7,TRBD1,CASSLGHTGGRDEQYF,TGTGCCAGCAGCTTAGGGCACACAGGGGGGCGCGACGAGCAGTACTTC
many,12,TRBV7-2,TRBJ2-7,TRBD1,CASSAQGYEQYF,TGTGCCAGCAGCGCACAGGGGTACGAGCAGTACTTC